The 2 T cell receptor beta chains below come from one sample, sequenced in a study of T-cell memory formation after mild COVID-19. TCRdb ran MiXCR on the 5' RACE reads and lists one entry per CDR3 protein. Seen here are a few hundred thousand distinct CDR3 sequences, approximately 19% observed once, and the top ten hold around 20%. Sample: PBMCs or a T cell subset sorted from them (not recorded which). These receptor sequences come from a man between 18 and 29 years old who had mild COVID-19 (a few samples of this study predate the infection). Cell type and time point are not known.

The chain employs TRBV27 and TRBJ2-7; D possibly corresponds to TRBD2 (5 bases). The V gene lost 10 bases and the J gene lost 6 bases, with 19 bases spanning the gap. Germline CDR1 and CDR2: MNHEY and SMNVEV (reference sequence). The CDR3 spans 13 residues. CDR3 DNA sequence: TGTGCCACCGCGGTTAATTCGCGGGTCGAGCAGTACGTC. Its protein product is CATAVNSRVEQYV.

This clonotype was detected only a few times. V is TRBV29-1 and J is TRBJ2-3, with D possibly being TRBD1 or TRBD2 (6 bases each). In germline, CDR1 is SQVTM, CDR2 ANQGSEA. The CDR3 length is 15 residues. V gave up 0 bases and J gave up 3 bases, with 13 bases separating them. The CDR3 here is CSVEDRGDPTDTQYF. CDR3 coding DNA: TGCAGCGTTGAAGATAGGGGGGACCCTACAGATACGCAGTATTTT.